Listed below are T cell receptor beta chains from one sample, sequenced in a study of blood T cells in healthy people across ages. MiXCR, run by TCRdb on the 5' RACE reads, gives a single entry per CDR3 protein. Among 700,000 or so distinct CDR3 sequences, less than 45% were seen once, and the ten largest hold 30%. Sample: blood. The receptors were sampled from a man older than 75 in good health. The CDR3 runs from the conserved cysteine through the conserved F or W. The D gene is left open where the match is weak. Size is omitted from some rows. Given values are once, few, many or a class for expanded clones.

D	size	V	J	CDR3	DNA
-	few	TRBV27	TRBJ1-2	CASSLTTPGVHGYTF	TGTGCCAGCAGTTTAACAACTCCAGGGGTTCATGGCTACACCTTC
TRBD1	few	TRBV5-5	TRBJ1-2	CASSGQGPSSLGGYTF	TGTGCCAGCAGCGGACAGGGCCCTTCCTCTTTGGGTGGCTACACCTTC
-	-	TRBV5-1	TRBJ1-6	CASSLLWGPNSPLHF	TGCGCCAGCAGCTTGCTTTGGGGGCCGAATTCACCCCTCCACTTT
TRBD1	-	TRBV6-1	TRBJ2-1	CASSARQGTGSSEQFF	TGTGCCAGCAGTGCCCGACAGGGTACAGGGTCCAGTGAGCAGTTCTTC
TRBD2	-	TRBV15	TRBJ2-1	CATSRVASASGQNEQFF	TGTGCCACCAGCAGAGTAGCCTCCGCTAGCGGGCAGAATGAGCAGTTCTTC
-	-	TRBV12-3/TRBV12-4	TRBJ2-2	CASSLKDPNTGELFF	TGTGCCAGCAGTTTAAAGGACCCAAACACCGGGGAGCTGTTTTTT
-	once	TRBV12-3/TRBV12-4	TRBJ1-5	CASSLGGGVQPQHF	TGTGCCAGCAGCTTAGGGGGGGGTGTCCAGCCCCAGCATTTT
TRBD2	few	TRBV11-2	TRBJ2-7	CASSFQAGGPVEQYF	TGTGCCAGCAGCTTTCAAGCGGGAGGGCCTGTCGAGCAGTACTTC
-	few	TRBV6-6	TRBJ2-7	CASSPEGRRFPYEQYF	TGTGCCAGCAGTCCCGAGGGCAGGCGGTTCCCCTACGAGCAGTACTTC
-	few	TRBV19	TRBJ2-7	CASSGPERLYEQYF	TGTGCCAGTAGTGGGCCTGAGAGGTTGTACGAGCAGTACTTC